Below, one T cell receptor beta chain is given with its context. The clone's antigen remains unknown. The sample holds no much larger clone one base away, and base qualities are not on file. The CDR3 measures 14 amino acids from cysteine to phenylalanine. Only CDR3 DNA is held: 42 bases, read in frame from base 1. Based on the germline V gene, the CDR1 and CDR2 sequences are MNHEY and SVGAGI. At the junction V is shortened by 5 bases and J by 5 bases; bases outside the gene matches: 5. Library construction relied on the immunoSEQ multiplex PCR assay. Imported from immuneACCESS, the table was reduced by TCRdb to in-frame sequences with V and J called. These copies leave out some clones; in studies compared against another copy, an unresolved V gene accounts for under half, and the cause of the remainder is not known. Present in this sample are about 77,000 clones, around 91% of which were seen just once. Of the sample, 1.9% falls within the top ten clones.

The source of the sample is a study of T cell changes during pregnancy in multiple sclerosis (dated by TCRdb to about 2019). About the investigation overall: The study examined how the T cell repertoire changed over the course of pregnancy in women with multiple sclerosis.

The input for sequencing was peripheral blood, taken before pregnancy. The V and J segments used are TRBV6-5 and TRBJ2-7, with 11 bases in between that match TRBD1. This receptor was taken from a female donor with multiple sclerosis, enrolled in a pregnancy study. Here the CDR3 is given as CASSPLGQGDEQYF. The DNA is TGTGCCAGCAGTCCCCTGGGACAGGGGGACGAGCAGTACTTC.